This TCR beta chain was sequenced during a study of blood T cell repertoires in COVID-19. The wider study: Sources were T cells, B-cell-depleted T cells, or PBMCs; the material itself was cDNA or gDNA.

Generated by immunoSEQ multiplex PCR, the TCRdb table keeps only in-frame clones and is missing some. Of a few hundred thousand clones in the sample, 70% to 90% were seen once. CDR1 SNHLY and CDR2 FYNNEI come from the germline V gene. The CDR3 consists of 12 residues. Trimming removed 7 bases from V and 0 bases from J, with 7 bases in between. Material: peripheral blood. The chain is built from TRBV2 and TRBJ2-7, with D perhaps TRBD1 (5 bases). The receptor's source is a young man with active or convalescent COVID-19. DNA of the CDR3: TGTGCCAGCAACACAGGCTCCTACGAGCAGTACTTC. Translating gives CASNTGSYEQYF.